The 17 T cell receptor beta chains below all came from one sample that was sequenced in a study of a mutant IDH1 vaccine in newly diagnosed glioma. Repertoires were generated with immunoSEQ multiplex PCR, while TCRdb's copy carries only in-frame clones and drops some. The sample lists 85,000 to 100,000 clones, around 90% occurring once. Time point defined: baseline, week 1 (first vaccination visit). Sample treatment: pre-vaccination baseline after standard-of-care therapy. Sequenced material: PBMCs, taken from a glioma patient treated with radiotherapy, temozolomide or both. These receptors all stem from a woman between 45 and 65 years old with glioma.

This rearrangement joins TRBV9 to TRBJ1-3; D remains unclear. V was shortened by 0 bases and J by 1 base, with 5 bases between the two germline ends. The CDR3 length is 14 residues. Germline CDR1 and CDR2: SGDLS and YYNGEE. The CDR3 region has the DNA TGTGCCAGCAGCGTAGGGGATTCTGGAAACACCATATATTTT. This codes for CASSVGDSGNTIYF.

V is TRBV28 and J is TRBJ1-6, with D possibly being TRBD1 (5 bases). The CDR3 spans 15 residues. Per germline, CDR1 MDHEN and CDR2 SYDVKM. The ends were cut back, 5 bases at V and 3 bases at J, with 11 bases in the middle. The CDR3 nucleotides read TGTGCCAGCAGTCCTCTGGGGCACTATAATTCACCCCTCCACTTT. This codes for CASSPLGHYNSPLHF.

The chain is built from TRBV25-1 and TRBJ1-1; D remains unclear. Trimming removed 5 bases from V and 4 bases from J, with 8 bases in between. Germline CDR1 MGHDK, CDR2 SYGVNS. CDR3 length equals 12 residues. CDR3 nucleotide sequence: TGTGCCAGCAGTTCAGGAGGCACTGAAGCTTTCTTT. It translates to CASSSGGTEAFF.

The chain uses TRBV5-1 and TRBJ2-3; the D gene is possibly TRBD2 (6 bases). The CDR3 consists of 15 residues. Germline-derived CDR1 and CDR2 are SGHRS and YFSETQ. V was shortened by 2 bases and J by 1 base, with 11 bases between the two germline ends. DNA for the CDR3: TGCGCCAGCAGCTTTTTGCGGGATCGCACAGATACGCAGTATTTT. Protein: CASSFLRDRTDTQYF.

This clone has only a few counts. V gene TRBV4-1 combines with J gene TRBJ1-3, with D hard to call. The CDR3 is made up of 15 amino acids. Deletions cut 4 bases from V and 2 bases from J, with 12 bases between. Germline CDR1 MGHRA, CDR2 YSYEKL. Written as DNA, the CDR3 is TGCGCCAGCAGCCCCCTTTTCCAAACTGGAAACACCATATATTTT. Protein sequence: CASSPLFQTGNTIYF.

This chain links TRBV7-9 with TRBJ2-5, with 10 nucleotides matching TRBD2. With 3 bases clipped from V and 2 bases from J, the junction kept 0 bases outside the gene matches. From germline, CDR1 is SEHNR and CDR2 FQNEAQ (reference sequence). CDR3 length: 14 residues. CDR3 protein: CASSFSGRQETQYF. The DNA of the CDR3 is TGTGCCAGCAGCTTTAGCGGGAGGCAAGAGACCCAGTACTTC.

This rearrangement joins TRBV30 to TRBJ1-4; D is perhaps TRBD1 (6 bases). Germline CDR1 is GTSNPN and CDR2 is SVGIG (reference sequence). CDR3 size: 19 residues. V dropped 1 base and J dropped 0 bases, with 21 bases sitting between them. CDR3 protein: CAWSGLGGTRIATNEKLFF. CDR3 nucleotides: TGTGCCTGGAGTGGTTTAGGGGGGACTCGAATTGCAACTAATGAAAAACTGTTTTTT.

The J gene is TRBJ2-7, the V gene TRBV20-1, with 8 nucleotides matching TRBD2. V shed 3 bases, J shed 6 bases, and the junction held 1 base outside the gene matches. This CDR3 has 11 residues. The germline gives CDR1 DFQATT, CDR2 SNEGSKA (reference sequence). The CDR3 nucleotides read TGCAGTGCTAGCGGGAGGGGCGAGCAGTACTTC. Its translation is CSASGRGEQYF.

The chain couples TRBV13 to TRBJ1-5, with D possibly TRBD1 on 6 matching bases. The CDR3 has 17 amino acids. Germline values: CDR1 PRHDT, CDR2 FYEKMQ (reference sequence). Trimming removed 1 base from V and 4 bases from J, with 17 bases in between. The CDR3 nucleotides read TGTGCCAGCAGCTTAGCTAGAGGGGGGTTGGGAAATCAGCCCCAGCATTTT. Protein sequence: CASSLARGGLGNQPQHF.

This clone has only one observation. V is TRBV6-5 and J is TRBJ1-1; no definite D call. This CDR3 contains 14 residues. The germline CDR1 and CDR2 sequences are MNHEY and SVGAGI. V was pared by 1 base and J by 0 bases, with 6 bases between. The CDR3 DNA sequence: TGTGCCAGCAGTTACTATGGAATGAACACTGAAGCTTTCTTT. This codes for CASSYYGMNTEAFF.

The chain couples TRBV28 to TRBJ2-1; possible D gene TRBD2, 6 bases. The CDR3 contains 14 residues. The V gene's germline CDR1 is MDHEN and CDR2 SYDVKM. V lost 3 bases and J lost 6, with 12 bases in between. The CDR3 sequence: CASSLGDLSNEQFF. The CDR3, as DNA: TGTGCCAGCAGTTTGGGGGACTTAAGCAATGAGCAGTTCTTC.

The chain joins TRBV6-4 to TRBJ2-3, with TRBD2 matching 7 bases. V gave up 2 bases and J gave up 1 base; unmatched junction bases: 3. The germline CDR1 and CDR2 sequences are MRHNA and SNTAGT. The CDR3 is 15 amino acids. CDR3 amino acids: CASSDEGGGTDTQYF. CDR3 DNA sequence: TGTGCCAGCAGTGACGAGGGAGGGGGCACAGATACGCAGTATTTT.

The chain links TRBV27 to TRBJ2-3, with 12 bases matching TRBD1. Trimming at V came to 6 bases and at J to 4 bases, leaving 5 bases not matched to a gene. Germline assignment: CDR1 MNHEY and CDR2 SMNVEV (reference sequence). The CDR3 length is 15 residues. CDR3 DNA: TGTGCCAGCAGGTGGGGACAGGGGGCTTCAGATACGCAGTATTTT. Its protein product is CASRWGQGASDTQYF.

This chain connects TRBV20-1 to TRBJ2-1; no reliable D call. The CDR3 sequence is 11 residues long. V was pared by 1 base and J by 10 bases, with 8 bases between. In germline, CDR1 is DFQATT, CDR2 SNEGSKA (reference sequence). CDR3 sequence reads: CSARVGREQFF. CDR3 coding DNA: TGCAGTGCTAGAGTAGGCAGGGAGCAGTTCTTC.

The chain carries TRBV15 and TRBJ2-7; D unclear. The CDR3 is made up of 14 amino acids. Germline V gives CDR1 LNHNV, CDR2 YYDKDF (reference sequence). The V gene lost 5 bases and the J gene lost 2 bases, with 13 bases spanning the gap. CDR3 sequence: CATSHRAGPYEQYF. The CDR3 DNA is TGTGCCACCAGCCACCGGGCCGGCCCCTACGAGCAGTACTTC.

This clone was counted between two and nine times. J is TRBJ2-1 and V is TRBV2; D gene ambiguous. The V end lost 4 bases, the J end lost 0 bases, and 10 bases lay between the germline ends. This CDR3 is 15 amino acids long. Germline V CDR1 and CDR2: SNHLY, FYNNEI. CDR3 DNA: TGTGCCAGCAGTGTAGGGCGGAGCTCCTACAATGAGCAGTTCTTC. Protein product: CASSVGRSSYNEQFF.

This clone was detected a few times. The chain uses TRBV19 and TRBJ1-6; 10 bases match TRBD1. Per the germline V gene, CDR1 is LNHDA and CDR2 is SQIVND (reference sequence). CDR3 length: 16 amino acids. The J segment lost 7 bases and the V segment lost 1 base, leaving 4 bases of the junction unmatched. The CDR3 here is CASSIARTGGNSPLHF. In DNA form, the CDR3 reads TGTGCCAGTAGTATAGCTCGGACAGGGGGAAATTCACCCCTCCACTTT.